This T cell receptor (beta chain) appears in the sequencing data of a study of T cells in Graves' hyperthyroidism and ophthalmopathy. About the research overall: Peripheral blood was collected at initial diagnosis, before any treatment.

CDR1 MNHEY and CDR2 SVGEGT come from the germline V gene. This CDR3 spans 14 amino acids. Trimming removed 8 bases from V and 1 base from J, with 14 bases in between. This clonotype was counted ten times or more. The CDR3 regions of TCR beta were amplified from RNA transcripts. The study used the HTBI primer set for a first-round RT-PCR of the TCR CDR3. Each CDR3 protein gets one entry after TCRdb re-called the multiplex PCR reads with MiXCR. This table has under 350,000 distinct CDR3 sequences, 21% appearing once. Diagnostic decisions used clinical symptoms, serum thyroxine and TRAb, thyroid ultrasound and orbital computed tomography.

The receptor was isolated from a woman between 50 and 59 years old with Graves' hyperthyroidism. Sample: blood. The J gene is TRBJ1-1, the V gene TRBV6-2 or TRBV6-3, with TRBD1 as a possible D gene (5 bases). As DNA, the CDR3 is TGTGCCAGCGGAGTTCGTGGGGGGAACACTGAAGCTTTCTTT. This codes for CASGVRGGNTEAFF.